A single sample gave rise to the 30 T cell receptor beta chains below, sequenced in a study of siplizumab effects on memory and regulatory T cells. The protocol was immunoSEQ multiplex PCR, while the TCRdb copy is restricted to in-frame clones and leaves out a portion. Altogether 3,500 to 4,500 clones are present, 45% to 50% being singletons, with the ten largest covering 3.9%. Cells of the mixed lymphocyte reaction were cocultured at 37 degrees C for 6 to 7 days. Their recognized antigens are unknown. Sequences were obtained from CFSE-low (dividing) CD4+ T cells sorted from an allogeneic mixed lymphocyte reaction. The receptors here all came from a human donor in good health; the cells came from an allogeneic mixed lymphocyte reaction. Some clones in this sample may be carry-over from other donors' samples.

The chain couples TRBV29-1 to TRBJ2-7; tentatively, D is TRBD1 or TRBD2 (5 bases each). Germline V gene sequence: CDR1 SQVTM, CDR2 ANQGSEA. There are 12 residues in the CDR3. Trimming took 6 bases from V and 4 from J, leaving 13 bases between them. The CDR3 spells CSVGPRGYEQYF. The CDR3, as DNA: TGCAGCGTGGGACCCCGCGGGTACGAGCAGTACTTC.

This clone has just a few counts. The V and J genes are TRBV18 and TRBJ1-1; no firm D call. Looked up from germline, CDR1 is KGHSH and CDR2 is LQKENI. The V gene lost 1 base and the J gene lost 6 bases, with 6 bases spanning the gap. CDR3 length: 12 residues. In nucleotides, the CDR3 is TGTGCCAGCTCACCACAGGGAGCTGAAGCTTTCTTT. It yields the protein CASSPQGAEAFF.

In its sample, this clone was seen a few times. V usage is TRBV19 and J usage is TRBJ1-1; D possibly corresponds to TRBD1 (6 bases). Germline-derived CDR1 and CDR2 are LNHDA and SQIVND (reference sequence). The CDR3 totals 15 residues. Trimming shortened V by 3 bases and J by 2 bases, and 13 bases separated the two germline ends. The CDR3 nucleotides read TGTGCCAGTAGTATTTTCGCAGGGGCCAACACTGAAGCTTTCTTT. Amino acid sequence: CASSIFAGANTEAFF.

This clone has a single count. The V and J genes are TRBV5-1 and TRBJ1-1; 11 nucleotides line up with TRBD1. Germline V CDR1 and CDR2: SGHRS, YFSETQ. V lost 5 bases and J lost 1; bases outside the gene matches: 7. The CDR3 totals 16 residues. The DNA for the CDR3 is TGCGCCAGCAGACCTGGACAGGGGGCAAGGAACACTGAAGCTTTCTTT. Its protein is CASRPGQGARNTEAFF.

V gene TRBV10-3 combines with J gene TRBJ2-1; TRBD2 aligns across 9 bases. Germline-derived CDR1 and CDR2 are ENHRY and SYGVKD. This CDR3 comprises 17 residues. Trimming at V came to 0 bases and at J to 2 bases, leaving 5 bases not matched to a gene. Here the CDR3 DNA reads TGTGCCATCAGTGAGTCCGGTAGCGGGGGTCCCTACAATGAGCAGTTCTTC. This gives the protein CAISESGSGGPYNEQFF.

This clone was found a few times. V usage is TRBV5-1 and J usage is TRBJ1-5; D is uncertain. CDR3 size: 15 residues. Trimming took off 0 bases at V and 0 bases at J, with 7 bases between the two ends. Germline-derived CDR1 and CDR2 are SGHRS and YFSETQ. The DNA of the CDR3 is TGCGCCAGCAGCTTGGGTGGATATAGCAATCAGCCCCAGCATTTT. The encoded protein is CASSLGGYSNQPQHF.

This clone has more than one count but fewer than ten. The chain joins TRBV6-7 to TRBJ2-2; possibly TRBD1 for D (5 bases). TRBV6-7 is given ORF status, its function remaining uncertain. The length of the CDR3 is 19 residues. Trimming cost V 2 bases and J 3 bases, with 22 bases left between them. The CDR3 DNA sequence: TGTGCCAGCAGTTACGGGGCATCTGCTAACAGCGTTTACACCGGGGAGCTGTTTTTT. It yields the protein CASSYGASANSVYTGELFF.

This chain links TRBV4-2 with TRBJ1-1; tentative D call: TRBD1 (5 bases). The germline CDR1 and CDR2 sequences are LGHNA and YNFKEQ. CDR3 size: 15 residues. Trimming removed 2 bases from V and 1 base from J, with 11 bases in between. In DNA, the CDR3 is TGTGCCAGCAGCCAATCGGGACTCTCGAACACTGAAGCTTTCTTT. Residues: CASSQSGLSNTEAFF.

The chain couples TRBV5-4 to TRBJ2-2; no clear D. Germline values: CDR1 SGHNT, CDR2 YYREEE (reference sequence). This CDR3 is 13 amino acids long. The V end lost 2 bases, the J end lost 6 bases, and 8 bases lay between the germline ends. CDR3 nucleotide sequence: TGTGCCAGCAGCTTCTTCTCTGCCGGGGAGCTGTTTTTT. Amino acids: CASSFFSAGELFF.

The CDR3 spells CASSQTGINYGYTF. As DNA, the CDR3 is TGTGCCAGCTCCCAGACAGGCATTAACTATGGCTACACCTTC. The chain has TRBV6-5 and TRBJ1-2; tentatively, D is TRBD1 (6 bases). The V gene's germline CDR1 is MNHEY and CDR2 SVGAGI. The CDR3 loop spans 14 amino acids. V was pared by 8 bases and J by 1 base, with 14 bases between.

V gene TRBV10-3 combines with J gene TRBJ2-5, with 7 nucleotides matching TRBD2. The DNA matches TRBJ2-7 better at its end, which makes the J call doubtful. This CDR3 is built from 14 residues. Germline loops: CDR1 ENHRY, CDR2 SYGVKD. Here the CDR3 DNA reads TGTGCCATCAGTGAAGCTAGCGGAATACTCGAGCAGTACTTC. As protein: CAISEASGILEQYF.

The chain couples TRBV7-6 to TRBJ1-5; 7 positions agree with TRBD1. This CDR3 spans 16 amino acids. Germline-derived CDR1 and CDR2 are SGHVS and FNYEAQ. V shed 5 bases and J 5 bases; nucleotides not matched to a gene: 12. This chain's CDR3 is CASSPLEDRVDQPQHF. The CDR3 bases are TGTGCCAGCAGCCCACTAGAAGACAGGGTGGATCAGCCCCAGCATTTT.

The gene calls are TRBV5-1 and TRBJ1-2, with D hard to call. The germline gives CDR1 SGHRS, CDR2 YFSETQ. The CDR3 covers 16 residues. V gave up 4 bases and J gave up 0 bases, with 16 bases separating them. The CDR3 here is CASSDAVGPPNYGYTF. In nucleotides, the CDR3 is TGCGCCAGCAGCGATGCGGTAGGGCCGCCTAACTATGGCTACACCTTC. Full variable domain (remainder filled in from reference TRBV5-1 and TRBJ1-2): KAGVTQTPRYLIKTRGQQVTLSCSPISGHRSVSWYQQTPGQGLQFLFEYFSETQRNKGNFPGRFSGRQFSNSRSEMNVSTLELGDSALYLCASSDAVGPPNYGYTFGSGTRLTVV.

The V gene is TRBV5-1, the J gene TRBJ1-2, with D unclear. From germline, CDR1 is SGHRS and CDR2 YFSETQ. V lost 0 bases and J 3 bases, leaving 18 bases between the germline ends. The CDR3 runs 17 residues. For the CDR3, the DNA is TGCGCCAGCAGCTTGGACGGGATACCGGGATCACACTATGGCTACACCTTC. Translated: CASSLDGIPGSHYGYTF.

This clone was recorded only once. The CDR3 protein is CASSYSPGNEQYF. CDR3 sequence (DNA): TGTGCCAGCAGTTACTCGCCTGGTAACGAGCAGTACTTC. The J gene is TRBJ2-7, the V gene TRBV6-5; unclear D gene. The germline V and J ends were trimmed by 0 bases and 5 bases, with 8 bases remaining between them. In germline, CDR1 is MNHEY, CDR2 SVGAGI. The CDR3 has 13 amino acids.

The chain employs TRBV4-2 and TRBJ1-4; the match to TRBD1 covers 10 bases. J was trimmed by 6 bases and V by 6 bases; bases with no gene match: 4. Per germline, CDR1 LGHNA and CDR2 YNFKEQ. The CDR3 spans 14 residues. CDR3 bases: TGTGCCAGCAGGAGGGACAGGGGTGATGAAAAACTGTTTTTT. Residues: CASRRDRGDEKLFF.

J is TRBJ2-7 and V is TRBV2, with TRBD1 matching over 11 bases. The length of the CDR3 is 12 residues. The J segment lost 4 bases and the V segment lost 8 bases, leaving 1 base of the junction unmatched. Germline V gene lookup returns CDR1 SNHLY and CDR2 FYNNEI. Written as DNA, the CDR3 is TGTGCCAGCGGGACAGGGGGGTACGAGCAGTACTTC. Protein sequence: CASGTGGYEQYF.

This clone showed up just a few times. The chain links TRBV2 to TRBJ2-7, with no clear D. V lost 7 bases and J lost 5, with 12 bases in between. Germline V lookup: CDR1 SNHLY, CDR2 FYNNEI. This CDR3 contains 12 residues. DNA for the CDR3: TGTGCCAGCAAGGGATTCGAGAACGAGCAGTACTTC. It yields the protein CASKGFENEQYF.

V and J are TRBV27 and TRBJ1-5, with D uncertain. There are 14 residues in the CDR3. Germline-derived CDR1 and CDR2 are MNHEY and SMNVEV (reference sequence). The V end lost 6 bases, the J end lost 2 bases, and 11 bases lay between the germline ends. The CDR3 sequence: CASRITGGNQPQHF. The CDR3 DNA sequence: TGTGCCAGCAGAATAACCGGCGGCAATCAGCCCCAGCATTTT.

This clone was detected a few times. The rearrangement joins TRBV10-3 to TRBJ2-5, with 9 positions matching TRBD1. With 6 bases clipped from V and 4 bases from J, the junction kept 12 bases outside the gene matches. This CDR3 spans 16 amino acids. The germline gives CDR1 ENHRY, CDR2 SYGVKD. The CDR3 region has the DNA TGTGCCATCAGCGAGCGTCGGACAGGGGAATTAGAGACCCAGTACTTC. Encoded protein: CAISERRTGELETQYF.

This chain joins TRBV29-1 and TRBJ1-1, with unresolved D. Trimming shortened V by 4 bases and J by 1 base, and 10 bases separated the two germline ends. Germline V lookup: CDR1 SQVTM, CDR2 ANQGSEA. There are 13 residues in the CDR3. CDR3 loop: CSVGPFWNTEAFF. The CDR3, as DNA: TGCAGCGTTGGCCCGTTCTGGAACACTGAAGCTTTCTTT. Complete variable domain (other parts from reference TRBV29-1 and TRBJ1-1): SAVISQKPSRDICQRGTSLTIQCQVDSQVTMMFWYRQQPGQSLTLIATANQGSEATYESGFVIDKFPISRPNLTFSTLTVSNMSPEDSSIYLCSVGPFWNTEAFFGQGTRLTVV.

V and J are TRBV7-3 and TRBJ2-1, with 10 bases fitting TRBD2. The CDR3 loop spans 16 amino acids. V gave up 3 bases and J gave up 6 bases; unmatched junction bases: 8. Germline V gene sequence: CDR1 SGHTA, CDR2 FQGTGA. DNA of the CDR3: TGTGCCAGCAGCTTCCTAGCGGGAGTGGGGGGCAATGAGCAGTTCTTC. It codes for CASSFLAGVGGNEQFF.

This chain joins TRBV6-5 and TRBJ1-5, with TRBD1 identical over 8 bases. Looked up from germline, CDR1 is MNHEY and CDR2 is SVGAGI. This CDR3 region has 14 residues. The V segment lost 10 bases and the J segment 7 bases; nucleotides outside the gene matches: 12. The CDR3 loop reads CATSDRGMEQPQHF. As DNA, the CDR3 is TGTGCCACGAGCGACAGGGGCATGGAGCAGCCCCAGCATTTT.

The gene calls are TRBV10-3 and TRBJ1-2, with D possibly TRBD1 on 6 matching bases. Per germline, CDR1 ENHRY and CDR2 SYGVKD. The CDR3 has 13 amino acids. Trimming shortened V by 4 bases and J by 5 bases, and 11 bases separated the two germline ends. CDR3 region: CAISVTGPYGYTF. The DNA for the CDR3 is TGTGCCATCAGTGTGACAGGCCCTTATGGCTACACCTTC.

This clone was counted only a few times. The rearrangement joins TRBV6-5 to TRBJ1-5; tentative D call: TRBD1 (5 bases). The ends were cut back, 8 bases at V and 0 bases at J, with 14 bases in the middle. Germline loops: CDR1 MNHEY, CDR2 SVGAGI. The CDR3 contains 15 residues. As DNA, the CDR3 is TGTGCCAGCGCCCACGGGACTTTTAGCAATCAGCCCCAGCATTTT. Its translation: CASAHGTFSNQPQHF.

The chain is built from TRBV11-2 and TRBJ1-1, with D maybe TRBD1 (5 bases). Germline V gives CDR1 SGHAT, CDR2 FQNNGV. V was trimmed by 1 base and J by 10 bases, leaving 19 bases between them. The CDR3 sequence is 15 residues long. The chain's CDR3 is CASSLGAGGVLRAFF. The DNA for the CDR3 is TGTGCCAGCAGCTTAGGGGCGGGGGGAGTATTGAGAGCTTTCTTT.

This chain connects TRBV6-5 to TRBJ2-7, with 8 bases lining up with TRBD1. CDR3 length: 14 residues. CDR1 is MNHEY, CDR2 SVGAGI, per germline. The ends lost 10 bases at V and 6 bases at J; junction bases unmatched: 14. The CDR3 is CAIAGAGGVGEQYF. The CDR3 DNA is TGTGCCATCGCTGGGGCAGGGGGCGTAGGCGAGCAGTACTTC.

The sample holds a few counts of this clone. J is TRBJ2-3 and V is TRBV5-1; TRBD2 is a possible D gene (5 bases). CDR1 and CDR2 from the germline V gene are SGHRS and YFSETQ. This CDR3 region has 13 residues. V lost 4 bases, J lost 2 bases, and 8 bases lay in between. CDR3 residues: CASSMDFTDTQYF. In nucleotides, the CDR3 is TGCGCCAGCAGCATGGACTTCACAGATACGCAGTATTTT.

The J gene is TRBJ1-1, the V gene TRBV14; 8 bases match TRBD1. Germline V CDR1 and CDR2: SGHDN, FVKESK. The CDR3 contains 16 residues. Trimming took 1 base from V and 5 from J; bases not matched to a gene: 9. CDR3 sequence (DNA): TGTGCCAGCAGCCAAGCGGGGACAGGAGTATGGACTGAAGCTTTCTTT. This codes for CASSQAGTGVWTEAFF.

The table lists this clone with a few counts. The J gene is TRBJ2-7, the V gene TRBV2; 9 bases fit TRBD1. This CDR3 has 13 residues. Germline CDR1 is SNHLY and CDR2 is FYNNEI. The ends lost 4 bases at V and 2 bases at J; junction bases unmatched: 0. The CDR3 loop is CASSGTGAYEQYF. The DNA of the CDR3 is TGTGCCAGCAGTGGGACAGGGGCCTACGAGCAGTACTTC.